Shown below are 28 T cell receptor beta chains from a single sample sequenced in a study of CD8 T cells in Susac syndrome. The RNA, roughly 0.45 to 1 ug, was put through reverse transcription using random hexamers. TCRdb passed the immunoSEQ multiplex PCR reads through MiXCR, listing each CDR3 protein once. Here the sample spans about 300,000 distinct CDR3 sequences, 65% to 90% being singletons. The sequenced sample consisted of CD8+ T cells from PBMCs. These TCRs come from a human donor with multiple sclerosis.

The chain couples TRBV5-6 to TRBJ2-7; D may be TRBD1 (5 bases). The CDR3 is 12 amino acids. CDR1 is SGHDT and CDR2 is YYEEEE in the germline V gene. Trimming removed 3 bases at V and 5 bases at J, with 9 bases between. The CDR3 region has the DNA TGTGCCAGCAGCTGGTCAGGGAACGAGCAGTACTTC. Translating it yields CASSWSGNEQYF.

J is TRBJ1-2 and V is TRBV4-1; D is uncertain. The CDR3 runs 13 residues. V dropped 0 bases and J dropped 5 bases, with 7 bases sitting between them. Looked up from germline, CDR1 is MGHRA and CDR2 is YSYEKL. The CDR3 loop is CASSQDSLYGYTF. CDR3 nucleotide sequence: TGCGCCAGCAGCCAAGATAGCCTGTATGGCTACACCTTC.

The chain is built from TRBV5-6 and TRBJ2-7, with D uncertain. V lost 0 bases to trimming and J lost 2 bases, with 12 bases between them. CDR1 SGHDT and CDR2 YYEEEE come from the germline V gene. The CDR3 contains 15 residues. CDR3 DNA: TGTGCCAGCAGCTTGGCCTCGGAGCTACCCTACGAGCAGTACTTC. Its protein product is CASSLASELPYEQYF.

The chain carries TRBV25-1 and TRBJ2-7; D may correspond to TRBD1 or TRBD2 (5 bases each). The CDR3 runs to 15 residues. V was pared by 10 bases and J by 3 bases, with 22 bases between. Looked up from germline, CDR1 is MGHDK and CDR2 is SYGVNS. The CDR3 DNA reads TGTGCCACTTCAATGGGGGTAAGAGTGGGCTACGAGCAGTACTTC. This sequence encodes CATSMGVRVGYEQYF.

This clonotype has more than one count but fewer than ten. The chain uses TRBV7-2 and TRBJ2-7, with D possibly matching TRBD2 (6 bases). Germline loops: CDR1 SGHTA, CDR2 FQGNSA. The germline V and J ends were trimmed by 0 bases and 3 bases, with 9 bases remaining between them. CDR3 length: 14 amino acids. The CDR3 coding sequence is TGTGCCAGCAGCTTAGCTAGCGGATACTACGAGCAGTACTTC. Its translation: CASSLASGYYEQYF.

The chain uses TRBV7-9 and TRBJ1-2; TRBD1 matches at 10 bases. This CDR3 is 14 amino acids long. The ends lost 4 bases at V and 3 bases at J; junction bases unmatched: 2. Germline V lookup: CDR1 SEHNR, CDR2 FQNEAQ (reference sequence). The CDR3 sequence: CASSSTGGYYGYTF. CDR3 DNA sequence: TGTGCCAGCAGCTCGACAGGGGGCTACTATGGCTACACCTTC.

The chain is built from TRBV5-1 and TRBJ2-5; D is unresolved. There are 13 residues in the CDR3. CDR1 is SGHRS, CDR2 YFSETQ, per germline. The V end lost 4 bases, the J end lost 8 bases, and 15 bases lay between the germline ends. The CDR3 is CASSGGLLGTQYF. CDR3 DNA sequence: TGCGCCAGCAGCGGTGGCCTCCTCGGAACCCAGTACTTC. Variable domain in full (rest from reference TRBV5-1 and TRBJ2-5): KAGVTQTPRYLIKTRGQQVTLSCSPISGHRSVSWYQQTPGQGLQFLFEYFSETQRNKGNFPGRFSGRQFSNSRSEMNVSTLELGDSALYLCASSGGLLGTQYFGPGTRLLVL.

The genes are TRBV7-9 and TRBJ2-1; possibly TRBD2 for D (5 bases). Germline V lookup: CDR1 SEHNR, CDR2 FQNEAQ (reference sequence). V was shortened by 6 bases and J by 9 bases, with 24 bases between the two germline ends. The CDR3 loop spans 16 amino acids. CDR3 DNA sequence: TGTGCCAGCAGTTATCCCCCAGGCGAGGGCTTGGGTGAGCAGTTCTTC. Residues: CASSYPPGEGLGEQFF.

The chain employs TRBV5-1 and TRBJ1-2; D gene uncertain. Per germline, CDR1 SGHRS and CDR2 YFSETQ. The V and J ends lost 0 bases and 7 bases respectively, with 22 bases between them. The CDR3 sequence is 17 residues long. The CDR3 loop is CASSLGSVLAPALGYTF. CDR3 bases: TGCGCCAGCAGCTTGGGCAGCGTCTTGGCCCCAGCCCTTGGCTACACCTTC. The whole variable domain, filled in from reference TRBV5-1 and TRBJ1-2, reads KAGVTQTPRYLIKTRGQQVTLSCSPISGHRSVSWYQQTPGQGLQFLFEYFSETQRNKGNFPGRFSGRQFSNSRSEMNVSTLELGDSALYLCASSLGSVLAPALGYTFGSGTRLTVV.

The chain combines TRBV27 with TRBJ2-3; TRBD2 aligns across 10 bases. The V gene's germline CDR1 is MNHEY and CDR2 SMNVEV (reference sequence). V was clipped by 0 bases and J by 2 bases; unmatched bases: 2. The CDR3 has 16 residues. The CDR3 here is CASSLSLAGATDTQYF. The CDR3 region has the DNA TGTGCCAGCAGTTTATCGCTAGCGGGGGCCACAGATACGCAGTATTTT.

The chain is built from TRBV24-1 and TRBJ2-7; D is perhaps TRBD2 (6 bases). The CDR3 has 15 amino acids. The V and J ends lost 5 bases and 3 bases respectively, with 16 bases between them. CDR1 and CDR2 (germline): KGHDR, SFDVKD. This CDR3 is CATSATATSFYEQYF. The CDR3 DNA follows: TGTGCCACCAGTGCCACAGCTACTAGCTTCTACGAGCAGTACTTC.

The V gene is TRBV7-9, the J gene TRBJ2-3, with D tentatively TRBD2 (6 bases). This CDR3 is built from 17 residues. In germline, CDR1 is SEHNR, CDR2 FQNEAQ (reference sequence). The V gene lost 5 bases and the J gene lost 0 bases, with 18 bases spanning the gap. The CDR3 coding sequence is TGTGCCAGCAGCATAACGAACGGGGGACCCAGCACAGATACGCAGTATTTT. Its translation: CASSITNGGPSTDTQYF.

The gene calls are TRBV12-3 or TRBV12-4 and TRBJ1-5; D remains ambiguous. The CDR3 is 12 amino acids. With 5 bases removed from V and 8 bases from J, the gap between germline ends came to 10 bases. CDR3 bases: TGTGCCAGCAGTGCCGACCCGGAGCCCCAGCATTTT. Its translation is CASSADPEPQHF.

The chain recombines TRBV6-2 or TRBV6-3 with TRBJ2-1; D gene uncertain. The germline V gene encodes CDR1 MNHEY and CDR2 SVGEGT. V shed 2 bases and J shed 9 bases, with 14 bases lying between them. CDR3 length equals 14 residues. This CDR3 reads CASSYSSEQGEQFF. In DNA, the CDR3 is TGTGCCAGCAGTTACAGCTCCGAGCAAGGTGAGCAGTTCTTC.

The chain carries TRBV19 and TRBJ2-3; possible D gene TRBD1, 6 bases. In germline, CDR1 is LNHDA, CDR2 SQIVND (reference sequence). The V and J ends lost 8 bases and 6 bases respectively, with 9 bases between them. This CDR3 has 11 amino acids. CDR3 sequence: CASYQGDTQYF. In DNA form, the CDR3 reads TGTGCCAGTTACCAGGGGGATACGCAGTATTTT.

This clonotype was seen a few times. DNA of the CDR3: TGTGCCAGTAGTATTCTTGCGGGACCCTACGAGCAGTACTTC. Encoded protein: CASSILAGPYEQYF. The genes are TRBV19 and TRBJ2-7; tentatively, D is TRBD2 (6 bases). CDR3 size: 14 residues. The V gene lost 3 bases and the J gene lost 2 bases, with 11 bases spanning the gap. CDR1 is LNHDA and CDR2 is SQIVND in the germline V gene (reference sequence).

The rearrangement links TRBV24-1 to TRBJ2-3; 11 positions match TRBD2. This CDR3 comprises 17 residues. The germline CDR1 and CDR2 sequences are KGHDR and SFDVKD. V dropped 5 bases and J dropped 2; count of bases not matched to a gene: 8. The CDR3 nucleotides are TGTGCCACCAGTGCTGCAAGACTAGCGGGATTCACAGATACGCAGTATTTT. Its protein product is CATSAARLAGFTDTQYF.

Here the CDR3 DNA reads TGTGCCACCAGCAGTGACCTCCCGTTCAACACTGAAGCTTTCTTT. The encoded protein is CATSSDLPFNTEAFF. The V and J genes are TRBV15 and TRBJ1-1; D gene ambiguous. CDR3 length: 15 residues. Trimming pared 3 bases from V and 2 bases from J, leaving 13 bases between. Germline V gives CDR1 LNHNV, CDR2 YYDKDF (reference sequence).

The chain uses TRBV28 and TRBJ2-1; D is perhaps TRBD1 or TRBD2 (5 bases each). V was clipped by 5 bases and J by 10 bases, with 12 bases between them. Germline assignment: CDR1 MDHEN and CDR2 SYDVKM. This CDR3 spans 12 amino acids. DNA of the CDR3: TGTGCCAGCAGTCCCCTGGGGGTAGAGCAGTTCTTC. This encodes CASSPLGVEQFF.

The rearrangement links TRBV27 to TRBJ1-1; no firm D call. The germline V and J ends were trimmed by 0 bases and 1 base, with 9 bases remaining between them. The CDR3 is made up of 15 amino acids. CDR1 MNHEY and CDR2 SMNVEV come from the germline V gene (reference sequence). The CDR3 sequence is CASSLSFMGNTEAFF. The CDR3 DNA follows: TGTGCCAGCAGTTTATCGTTCATGGGGAACACTGAAGCTTTCTTT.

The rearrangement uses TRBV28 and TRBJ2-7; a weak D match, TRBD2 (6 bases). The CDR3 runs to 15 residues. The V end lost 6 bases, the J end lost 1 base, and 16 bases lay between the germline ends. The germline gives CDR1 MDHEN, CDR2 SYDVKM. As DNA, the CDR3 is TGTGCCAGCAGCCCCCCGGGTAGCGGTTCCTACGAGCAGTACTTC. Its protein product is CASSPPGSGSYEQYF. The full variable domain, with the rest looked up from reference TRBV28 and TRBJ2-7, is DVKVTQSSRYLVKRTGEKVFLECVQDMDHENMFWYRQDPGLGLRLIYFSYDVKMKEKGDIPEGYSVSREKKERFSLILESASTNQTSMYLCASSPPGSGSYEQYFGPGTRLTVT.

This chain links TRBV9 with TRBJ2-1; tentatively, D is TRBD2 (6 bases). Trimming shortened V by 4 bases and J by 8 bases, and 19 bases separated the two germline ends. The CDR3 extends over 15 amino acids. Germline V gene sequence: CDR1 SGDLS, CDR2 YYNGEE. The CDR3 protein is CASSSRDSPYYEQFF. The DNA of the CDR3 is TGTGCCAGCAGCTCACGGGACTCCCCATACTATGAGCAGTTCTTC.

CDR3 nucleotides: TGCAGCGTTGAGGACACCCTAACTTCCACAGATACGCAGTATTTT. Translated, it gives CSVEDTLTSTDTQYF. The genes are TRBV29-1 and TRBJ2-3; a possible D gene is TRBD1 (5 bases). The CDR3 runs to 15 residues. V was shortened by 3 bases and J by 2 bases, with 15 bases between the two germline ends. The germline gives CDR1 SQVTM, CDR2 ANQGSEA.

The genes are TRBV4-1 and TRBJ2-7, with 9 bases matching TRBD1. J was trimmed by 2 bases and V by 1 base; bases with no gene match: 6. CDR1 MGHRA and CDR2 YSYEKL come from the germline V gene. The CDR3 is 16 amino acids. Written as DNA, the CDR3 is TGCGCCAGCAGCCAAGGCTACGGGACAGGGACCTACGAGCAGTACTTC. It encodes CASSQGYGTGTYEQYF.

This chain links TRBV27 with TRBJ1-2; weak D call: TRBD1 (6 bases). The germline V gene encodes CDR1 MNHEY and CDR2 SMNVEV (reference sequence). CDR3 length: 14 amino acids. V lost 3 bases, J lost 4 bases, and 12 bases lay in between. In nucleotides, the CDR3 is TGTGCCAGCAGTTTTGCAGGGGTAGGCTATGGCTACACCTTC. As protein: CASSFAGVGYGYTF.

V usage is TRBV6-1 and J usage is TRBJ2-2; 7 bases align to TRBD2. The CDR3 consists of 14 residues. The V segment lost 4 bases and the J segment 5 bases; nucleotides outside the gene matches: 4. Germline assignment: CDR1 MNHNS and CDR2 SASEGT. CDR3: CASSGGSGTGELFF. The CDR3 bases are TGTGCCAGCAGTGGAGGTAGCGGGACCGGGGAGCTGTTTTTT.

The table lists this clonotype with a few counts. The J gene is TRBJ2-3, the V gene TRBV6-1; D call uncertain. The CDR3 runs 12 residues. Deletions cut 5 bases from V and 2 bases from J, with 5 bases between. Germline CDR1 and CDR2: MNHNS and SASEGT. The CDR3 is CASSSTTDTQYF. The CDR3 DNA is TGTGCCAGCAGTTCAACCACAGATACGCAGTATTTT.

This chain joins TRBV7-9 and TRBJ2-3; D is perhaps TRBD1 or TRBD2 (5 bases each). The CDR3 spans 15 residues. Germline V lookup: CDR1 SEHNR, CDR2 FQNEAQ (reference sequence). V was pared by 1 base and J by 2 bases, with 10 bases between. CDR3 DNA sequence: TGTGCCAGCAGCTTAGAGCCGGGGCTCACAGATACGCAGTATTTT. Protein: CASSLEPGLTDTQYF. Using reference TRBV7-9 and TRBJ2-3 for the parts outside the CDR3, the full variable domain is DTGVSQNPRHKITKRGQNVTFRCDPISEHNRLYWYRQTLGQGPEFLTYFQNEAQLEKSRLLSDRFSAERPKGSFSTLEIQRTEQGDSAMYLCASSLEPGLTDTQYFGPGTRLTVL.